Shown below are 27 T cell receptor beta chains from a single sample sequenced in a study of cytotoxic CD8 clonotypes in ibrutinib-treated CLL. The table came from immunoSEQ multiplex PCR; TCRdb's copy has only in-frame clones and leaves some out. The sample lists 150,000 to 200,000 clones, 70% to 90% occurring once. Sample: PBMCs, taken at disease progression, from a patient treated with ibrutinib. The receptor set was obtained from a human donor with chronic lymphocytic leukemia.

V gene TRBV4-1 combines with J gene TRBJ1-5; D remains ambiguous. CDR3 size: 13 residues. Germline CDR1 and CDR2: MGHRA and YSYEKL. Trimming removed 0 bases from V and 8 bases from J, with 8 bases in between. The CDR3: CASSQDYGKPQHF. The CDR3 DNA is TGCGCCAGCAGCCAAGATTATGGGAAGCCCCAGCATTTT.

The chain links TRBV14 to TRBJ1-3; D remains ambiguous. In germline, CDR1 is SGHDN, CDR2 FVKESK. V gave up 4 bases and J gave up 4 bases, with 8 bases separating them. The CDR3 is made up of 13 amino acids. CDR3 in amino acids: CASSPGRGNTIYF. CDR3 coding DNA: TGTGCCAGCAGCCCCGGGAGAGGAAACACCATATATTTT.

V is TRBV18 and J is TRBJ2-7; TRBD2 matches 13 bases. The J segment lost 4 bases and the V segment lost 3 bases, leaving 18 bases of the junction unmatched. The germline gives CDR1 KGHSH, CDR2 LQKENI. This CDR3 has 20 residues. The CDR3 spells CASSPIINQPGLAGRYEQYF. CDR3 nucleotide sequence: TGTGCCAGCTCACCTATAATAAACCAACCGGGACTAGCGGGAAGATACGAGCAGTACTTC. The full variable domain, with the rest looked up from reference TRBV18 and TRBJ2-7, is NAGVMQNPRHLVRRRGQEARLRCSPMKGHSHVYWYRQLPEEGLKFMVYLQKENIIDESGMPKERFSAEFPKEGPSILRIQQVVRGDSAAYFCASSPIINQPGLAGRYEQYFGPGTRLTVT.

The chain links TRBV6-6 to TRBJ2-4, with TRBD2 identical over 11 bases. Losses at the gene ends were 7 bases for V and 0 bases for J; bases not matched to a gene: 5. The CDR3 totals 16 residues. The germline CDR1 and CDR2 sequences are MNHNY and SVGAGI (reference sequence). The CDR3 sequence is CASTSGTSGAKNIQYF. In DNA form, the CDR3 reads TGTGCCAGCACCTCCGGGACTAGCGGAGCCAAAAACATTCAGTACTTC.

This sequence joins TRBV28 and TRBJ2-1, with TRBD1 as a possible D gene (5 bases). Germline CDR1 and CDR2: MDHEN and SYDVKM. V lost 7 bases to trimming and J lost 2 bases, with 12 bases between them. This CDR3 is 14 amino acids long. CDR3 coding DNA: TGTGCCAGCAAAGACAGTGTACCCTACAATGAGCAGTTCTTC. As protein: CASKDSVPYNEQFF.

This rearrangement joins TRBV19 to TRBJ2-7; 12 bases fit TRBD2. The CDR3 consists of 16 residues. V was pared by 4 bases and J by 6 bases, with 10 bases of the junction left unmatched. The V gene's germline CDR1 is LNHDA and CDR2 SQIVND (reference sequence). Written as DNA, the CDR3 is TGTGCCAGTAGTACCCGTTGGACTAGCGGGAACGTCGAGCAGTACTTC. It encodes CASSTRWTSGNVEQYF.

The chain uses TRBV19 and TRBJ1-3; D may be TRBD1 (5 bases). The CDR3 is 18 amino acids. V was pared by 4 bases and J by 3 bases, with 22 bases between. Germline CDR1 and CDR2: LNHDA and SQIVND (reference sequence). CDR3 coding DNA: TGTGCCAGTAGTACGTTCAGGGACCGACGCCTCAGTGGAAACACCATATATTTT. Its protein product is CASSTFRDRRLSGNTIYF. Full variable domain (rest looked up from reference TRBV19 and TRBJ1-3): DGGITQSPKYLFRKEGQNVTLSCEQNLNHDAMYWYRQDPGQGLRLIYYSQIVNDFQKGDIAEGYSVSREKKESFPLTVTSAQKNPTAFYLCASSTFRDRRLSGNTIYFGEGSWLTVV.

The genes are TRBV19 and TRBJ1-2; D may be TRBD1 (6 bases). Germline V gene data show CDR1 as LNHDA and CDR2 as SQIVND (reference sequence). Trimming took off 3 bases at V and 8 bases at J, with 16 bases between the two ends. The CDR3 is 14 amino acids. CDR3 bases: TGTGCCAGTAGTATTGAGCGGGGGGCGGGCGGCTACACCTTC. Amino acid sequence: CASSIERGAGGYTF.

The chain recombines TRBV7-2 with TRBJ1-4, with TRBD1 as a possible D gene (6 bases). V lost 6 bases to trimming and J lost 9 bases, with 14 bases between them. Germline V gene data show CDR1 as SGHTA and CDR2 as FQGNSA. This CDR3 has 13 amino acids. The CDR3 nucleotides read TGTGCCAGCAGACAGGGCTTGACGAAAAAACTGTTTTTT. Amino acids: CASRQGLTKKLFF.

The chain combines TRBV9 with TRBJ2-1; TRBD2 matches at 10 bases. The CDR3 totals 16 residues. Germline CDR1 and CDR2: SGDLS and YYNGEE. The V segment lost 3 bases and the J segment 7 bases; nucleotides outside the gene matches: 10. The CDR3 region has the DNA TGTGCCAGCAGCGGCGGACTAGCGGAGTACTTTAATGAGCAGTTCTTC. Translated, it gives CASSGGLAEYFNEQFF. Variable domain in full (rest from reference TRBV9 and TRBJ2-1): DSGVTQTPKHLITATGQRVTLRCSPRSGDLSVYWYQQSLDQGLQFLIQYYNGEERAKGNILERFSAQQFPDLHSELNLSSLELGDSALYFCASSGGLAEYFNEQFFGPGTRLTVL.

The V call is TRBV7-9, the J call TRBJ1-1; a possible D gene is TRBD1 (6 bases). Germline V gene data show CDR1 as SEHNR and CDR2 as FQNEAQ (reference sequence). V lost 3 bases and J lost 0, with 11 bases in between. The CDR3 has 15 amino acids. CDR3 sequence reads: CASSLNQGMNTEAFF. In DNA, the CDR3 is TGTGCCAGCAGCTTGAATCAGGGGATGAACACTGAAGCTTTCTTT.

The chain links TRBV6-5 to TRBJ2-3; D may correspond to TRBD1 or TRBD2 (6 bases each). Trimming stripped 4 bases from V and 2 bases from J, with 13 bases between. The CDR3 contains 15 residues. CDR1 MNHEY and CDR2 SVGAGI come from the germline V gene. The CDR3 DNA reads as TGTGCCAGCAGTTCGGGGGCAGGGGTCACAGATACGCAGTATTTT. Residues: CASSSGAGVTDTQYF.

This clone was seen just once. The chain employs TRBV5-1 and TRBJ2-7, with TRBD1 identical over 10 bases. V lost 0 bases, J lost 3 bases, and 3 bases stayed unmatched. Germline V lookup: CDR1 SGHRS, CDR2 YFSETQ. CDR3 length equals 15 residues. CDR3 nucleotide sequence: TGCGCCAGCAGCTTGGGAGGACAGGGGGGCTACGAGCAGTACTTC. Encoded protein: CASSLGGQGGYEQYF.

The chain joins TRBV4-2 to TRBJ1-2; tentatively, D is TRBD1 (6 bases). CDR3 length equals 15 residues. V was pared by 1 base and J by 3 bases, with 12 bases between. CDR1 and CDR2 from the germline V gene are LGHNA and YNFKEQ. The CDR3 DNA reads as TGTGCCAGCAGCCAAGGGTCGACAGGTGACTATGGCTACACCTTC. Translated: CASSQGSTGDYGYTF.

V and J are TRBV6-5 and TRBJ1-1; maybe TRBD1 (5 bases). Germline V CDR1 and CDR2: MNHEY, SVGAGI. The CDR3 runs 14 residues. V shed 2 bases and J shed 6 bases, with 13 bases lying between them. The CDR3 nucleotides read TGTGCCAGCAGTTACGAGGGAGGGGTGGCTGAAGCTTTCTTT. It specifies CASSYEGGVAEAFF.

The chain recombines TRBV6-1 with TRBJ1-1; 8 nucleotides agree with TRBD1. J gave up 7 bases and V 0 bases, and 4 bases lay outside the gene matches. The CDR3 length is 14 residues. Per germline, CDR1 MNHNS and CDR2 SASEGT. CDR3 nucleotide sequence: TGTGCCAGCAGTGAAGCGACAGGGGCTTTTGAAGCTTTCTTT. Protein: CASSEATGAFEAFF.

The chain uses TRBV10-1 and TRBJ1-1; 9 nucleotides align to TRBD1. Germline V lookup: CDR1 WNHNN, CDR2 SYGVQD (reference sequence). V trimming: 3 bases; J trimming: 4 bases; junction bases outside the gene matches: 6. The CDR3 runs 15 residues. The CDR3 nucleotides read TGCGCCAGCAGTGATCAGGGACAGGGATTCACTGAAGCTTTCTTT. This gives the protein CASSDQGQGFTEAFF.

The chain employs TRBV18 and TRBJ1-2; no clear D gene. This CDR3 has 14 residues. Trimming took off 1 base at V and 3 bases at J, with 9 bases between the two ends. From germline, CDR1 is KGHSH and CDR2 LQKENI. The CDR3 nucleotides read TGTGCCAGCTCACCACTAACAGAGGACTATGGCTACACCTTC. Residues: CASSPLTEDYGYTF.

The rearrangement joins TRBV28 to TRBJ2-7; 9 bases line up with TRBD2. The junction had 8 bases not matched to a gene; V was cut back by 4 bases and J by 1 base. Germline lookup yields CDR1 MDHEN and CDR2 SYDVKM. The CDR3 has 16 residues. The CDR3 protein is CASSSFSGSGSYEQYF. As DNA, the CDR3 is TGTGCCAGCAGTTCCTTTAGCGGGAGTGGTTCCTACGAGCAGTACTTC.

The V gene is TRBV7-9, the J gene TRBJ2-5; 9 positions match TRBD1. The CDR3 is 16 amino acids. Germline CDR1 is SEHNR and CDR2 is FQNEAQ (reference sequence). The ends lost 5 bases at V and 4 bases at J; junction bases unmatched: 11. CDR3 in amino acids: CASSLRAGQGRETQYF. In DNA form, the CDR3 reads TGTGCCAGCAGCCTCCGGGCCGGACAGGGGAGAGAGACCCAGTACTTC.

V is TRBV7-2 and J is TRBJ1-1, with 7 bases aligning to TRBD1. Germline V CDR1 and CDR2: SGHTA, FQGNSA. Trimming took 1 base from V and 6 from J; bases not matched to a gene: 11. This CDR3 region has 16 residues. CDR3 protein: CASSLGTGAGLAEAFF. The CDR3 nucleotides are TGTGCCAGCAGCTTAGGAACAGGGGCCGGCCTAGCTGAAGCTTTCTTT.

The chain recombines TRBV27 with TRBJ1-2; perhaps TRBD1 as D (5 bases). The CDR3 loop spans 16 amino acids. Trimming took 5 bases from V and 5 from J, leaving 21 bases between them. Germline loops: CDR1 MNHEY, CDR2 SMNVEV (reference sequence). This CDR3 reads CASSPQSPGNGYGYTF. The CDR3 nucleotides read TGTGCCAGCAGTCCGCAAAGCCCAGGGAACGGGTATGGCTACACCTTC.

The chain links TRBV2 to TRBJ2-2; 13 bases agree with TRBD2. Germline lookup yields CDR1 SNHLY and CDR2 FYNNEI. V shed 6 bases, J shed 6 bases, and the junction held 4 bases outside the gene matches. This CDR3 spans 15 amino acids. For the CDR3, the DNA is TGTGCCAGCAGGGGGACTAGCGGGATATCCGGGGAGCTGTTTTTT. Protein sequence: CASRGTSGISGELFF.

The chain carries TRBV7-9 and TRBJ2-3; weak D call: TRBD2 (6 bases). Germline CDR1 and CDR2: SEHNR and FQNEAQ (reference sequence). Trimming pared 6 bases from V and 1 base from J, leaving 20 bases between. This CDR3 has 17 residues. CDR3 in DNA: TGTGCCAGCAGGTCTTCCCTTCTAGCGCGTGGCACAGATACGCAGTATTTT. Protein sequence: CASRSSLLARGTDTQYF.

The chain has TRBV7-2 and TRBJ1-3; no clear D. Looked up from germline, CDR1 is SGHTA and CDR2 is FQGNSA. Deletions cut 2 bases from V and 1 base from J, with 15 bases between. The CDR3 covers 17 residues. The CDR3 here is CASSLQPGITSGNTIYF. As DNA, the CDR3 is TGTGCCAGCAGCTTACAACCCGGGATAACATCTGGAAACACCATATATTTT.

This chain links TRBV18 with TRBJ1-2; TRBD1 might be the D (6 bases). CDR3 length: 15 residues. CDR1 is KGHSH and CDR2 is LQKENI in the germline V gene. The V end was cut by 1 base, the J end by 6 bases, with 15 bases between. The CDR3 nucleotides read TGTGCCAGCTCACCACAAAACAGGGAATCGGATGGCTACACCTTC. Translating gives CASSPQNRESDGYTF.

The gene calls are TRBV12-5 and TRBJ1-1, with a tentative D call TRBD1 (5 bases). Germline V CDR1 and CDR2: LGHNT, FRNRAP. The CDR3 has 15 residues. The V end was cut by 0 bases, the J end by 2 bases, with 10 bases between. CDR3 nucleotides: TGTGCTAGTGGTTTGGTGGACACACTCAACACTGAAGCTTTCTTT. Protein sequence: CASGLVDTLNTEAFF.